The next 27 T cell receptor beta chains were all read from a single sample in a study of T cells in Graves' hyperthyroidism and ophthalmopathy. TCR beta CDR3 regions were amplified from RNA. With the HTBI primer set, the TCR CDR3 went through a first round of RT-PCR. TCRdb re-called the multiplex PCR reads through MiXCR, storing one row per CDR3 protein. The sample consists of some 560,000 distinct CDR3 sequences, about 15% of them appearing once. Input material: blood. Receptors were obtained from a woman in her 30s with Graves' hyperthyroidism.

The chain uses TRBV14 and TRBJ2-1, with D unresolved. This CDR3 is built from 15 residues. Deletions cut 1 base from V and 4 bases from J, with 11 bases between. Germline values: CDR1 SGHDN, CDR2 FVKESK. CDR3 bases: TGTGCCAGCAGCCAAGTTCGCCAGCCTTACAATGAGCAGTTCTTC. Amino acid sequence: CASSQVRQPYNEQFF.

This clonotype was picked up many times. The V call is TRBV12-3 or TRBV12-4, the J call TRBJ2-3; 7 positions match TRBD2. V lost 4 bases to trimming and J lost 5 bases; unmatched junction nucleotides: 9. CDR3 length equals 15 residues. The DNA of the CDR3 is TGTGCCAGCAGTTCTAGCGGACACAGAGGAGATACGCAGTATTTT. As protein: CASSSSGHRGDTQYF.

This clonotype was observed many times. The chain uses TRBV2 and TRBJ2-5; no clear D. Trimming took 1 base from V and 5 from J, leaving 11 bases between them. This CDR3 region has 14 residues. Germline V gene data show CDR1 as SNHLY and CDR2 as FYNNEI. CDR3 sequence reads: CASSEGGLRETQYF. CDR3 bases: TGTGCCAGCAGTGAAGGTGGTTTGCGGGAGACCCAGTACTTC.

J is TRBJ2-5 and V is TRBV10-3; TRBD2 is a possible D gene (5 bases). The CDR3 spans 17 residues. Germline V gene lookup returns CDR1 ENHRY and CDR2 SYGVKD. V lost 5 bases, J lost 4 bases, and 23 bases lay in between. The CDR3 region is CAISTGLPTRGSETQYF. DNA of the CDR3: TGTGCCATCAGTACTGGACTCCCCACCCGCGGGTCAGAGACCCAGTACTTC.

The rearrangement links TRBV6-1 to TRBJ2-1, with 7 nucleotides matching TRBD2. The germline V gene encodes CDR1 MNHNS and CDR2 SASEGT. V was pared by 6 bases and J by 8 bases, with 13 bases of the junction left unmatched. The length of the CDR3 is 15 residues. CDR3 in amino acids: CASSRGRAGGDEQFF. The CDR3 DNA reads TGTGCCAGCAGCCGGGGGAGGGCGGGCGGTGATGAGCAGTTCTTC.

This clonotype was recorded many times. This chain connects TRBV27 to TRBJ1-5; tentative D call: TRBD1 (6 bases). This CDR3 spans 14 amino acids. Per the germline V gene, CDR1 is MNHEY and CDR2 is SMNVEV (reference sequence). V dropped 5 bases and J dropped 1 base, with 9 bases sitting between them. This chain's CDR3 is CASSPTGSNQPQHF. The CDR3 coding sequence is TGTGCCAGCAGTCCAACAGGGAGCAATCAGCCCCAGCATTTT.

This clonotype came up many times. This chain connects TRBV28 to TRBJ2-7, with D possibly being TRBD2 (6 bases). Trimming took off 3 bases at V and 6 bases at J, with 15 bases between the two ends. The CDR3 runs 14 residues. Germline assignment: CDR1 MDHEN and CDR2 SYDVKM. In DNA, the CDR3 is TGTGCCAGCAGTTTCGGAGCGGGCCGGATCGAGCAGTACTTC. Its translation is CASSFGAGRIEQYF.

V and J are TRBV20-1 and TRBJ1-5, with D tentatively TRBD1 (6 bases). This CDR3 region has 14 residues. The germline V gene has CDR1 DFQATT and CDR2 SNEGSKA (reference sequence). V was shortened by 6 bases and J by 5 bases, with 17 bases between the two germline ends. In DNA form, the CDR3 reads TGCAGTGCCCCTATCACAGGGAGCGATCAGCCCCAGCATTTT. Translation gives CSAPITGSDQPQHF.

This clonotype was picked up a small number of times. The chain joins TRBV5-1 to TRBJ1-5; TRBD1 aligns across 8 bases. Trimming cost V 0 bases and J 4 bases; bases outside gene matches: 0. Per the germline V gene, CDR1 is SGHRS and CDR2 is YFSETQ. The CDR3 runs 14 residues. The CDR3 DNA sequence: TGCGCCAGCAGCTTGGGGGACAGGAATCAGCCCCAGCATTTT. Its translation is CASSLGDRNQPQHF.

In the case of this clonotype: This could be a read error, since a much larger clone is one nucleotide away. Here the CDR3 reads CAWGLTYEQYF. Here the CDR3 DNA reads TGTGCCTGGGGTCTCACCTACGAGCAGTACTTC. The rearrangement links TRBV30 to TRBJ2-7, with D uncertain. Trimming stripped 5 bases from V and 2 bases from J, with 7 bases between. The CDR3 sequence is 11 residues long. Germline V gene sequence: CDR1 GTSNPN, CDR2 SVGIG (reference sequence). Complete variable domain (other parts from reference TRBV30 and TRBJ2-7): SQTIHQWPATLVQPVGSPLSLECTVEGTSNPNLYWYRQAAGRGLQLLFYSVGIGQISSEVPQNLSASRPQDRQFILSSKKLLLSDSGFYLCAWGLTYEQYFGPGTRLTVT.

This clonotype was seen many times. This rearrangement joins TRBV7-2 to TRBJ2-5; 7 bases align to TRBD2. V shed 1 base and J 5 bases; nucleotides not matched to a gene: 13. CDR1 and CDR2 (germline): SGHTA, FQGNSA. The CDR3 consists of 17 residues. This chain's CDR3 is CASSLVLAAGGRETQYF. The CDR3 region has the DNA TGTGCCAGCAGCTTAGTTCTAGCGGCCGGGGGTAGGGAGACCCAGTACTTC.

This clonotype was detected ten times or more. V gene TRBV29-1 combines with J gene TRBJ1-1; no clear D. The CDR3 has 11 amino acids. CDR1 and CDR2 (germline): SQVTM, ANQGSEA. V was pared by 3 bases and J by 4 bases, with 6 bases between. Here the CDR3 reads CSVDSFTEAFF. The CDR3 DNA sequence: TGCAGCGTTGACAGTTTCACTGAAGCTTTCTTT.

In this sample, this clonotype turned up many times. The genes are TRBV7-3 and TRBJ2-1; 10 bases line up with TRBD2. V shed 3 bases, J shed 0 bases, and the junction held 5 bases outside the gene matches. CDR3 length: 17 amino acids. Germline V gives CDR1 SGHTA, CDR2 FQGTGA. The CDR3 region is CASSFGASGSSYNEQFF. CDR3 bases: TGTGCCAGCAGCTTTGGGGCTAGCGGGAGCTCCTACAATGAGCAGTTCTTC.

There are many counts of this clonotype. V gene TRBV30 combines with J gene TRBJ1-5, with D possibly TRBD1 on 5 matching bases. The CDR3 consists of 13 residues. Trimming pared 1 base from V and 5 bases from J, leaving 9 bases between. Germline CDR1 GTSNPN, CDR2 SVGIG (reference sequence). CDR3 region: CAWSGGTHQPQHF. The DNA for the CDR3 is TGTGCCTGGAGTGGGGGGACCCATCAGCCCCAGCATTTT.

The rearrangement links TRBV4-1 to TRBJ2-7, with D unresolved. This CDR3 contains 13 residues. The germline V gene encodes CDR1 MGHRA and CDR2 YSYEKL. Trimming cost V 0 bases and J 6 bases, with 9 bases left between them. As DNA, the CDR3 is TGCGCCAGCAGCCAAGATCCTAGGCTCGAGCAGTACTTC. It yields the protein CASSQDPRLEQYF.

This clonotype was observed many times. This chain uses TRBV7-9 with TRBJ2-7; D unclear. From germline, CDR1 is SEHNR and CDR2 FQNEAQ (reference sequence). The CDR3 length is 13 residues. The germline V and J ends were trimmed by 5 bases and 2 bases, with 10 bases remaining between them. CDR3 nucleotide sequence: TGTGCCAGCAGCCAAATAACACCCTACGAGCAGTACTTC. Translation: CASSQITPYEQYF.

This clonotype has a count of ten or more. V and J are TRBV6-6 and TRBJ2-7; 14 bases are a match to TRBD2. Germline-derived CDR1 and CDR2 are MNHNY and SVGAGI (reference sequence). The CDR3 has 19 amino acids. The V and J ends lost 2 bases and 4 bases, in that order; junction bases with no gene match: 13. This CDR3 reads CASSYNGRLAGGGGYEQYF. CDR3 DNA: TGTGCCAGCAGTTACAACGGTCGACTAGCGGGAGGGGGCGGGTACGAGCAGTACTTC.

The CDR3 here is CSAPRGGGAADTQYF. The CDR3 DNA sequence: TGCAGTGCCCCCCGGGGGGGGGGGGCCGCAGATACGCAGTATTTT. This chain uses TRBV20-1 with TRBJ2-3; TRBD2 aligns across 8 bases. The CDR3 has 15 amino acids. V was pared by 6 bases and J by 4 bases, with 12 bases of the junction left unmatched. CDR1 and CDR2 from the germline V gene are DFQATT and SNEGSKA (reference sequence).

This clonotype turned up a few times. In DNA, the CDR3 is TGTGCCAGCAGTCGGACAGACACAGATACGCAGTATTTT. Translated, it gives CASSRTDTDTQYF. The chain links TRBV6-2 or TRBV6-3 to TRBJ2-3; D might be TRBD1 (6 bases). V was clipped by 5 bases and J by 2 bases, with 8 bases between them. This CDR3 spans 13 amino acids. Germline V gene sequence: CDR1 MNHEY, CDR2 SVGEGT.

This clonotype was observed many times. The chain combines TRBV29-1 with TRBJ2-7; tentatively, D is TRBD1 (6 bases). The CDR3 runs 19 residues. From germline, CDR1 is SQVTM and CDR2 ANQGSEA. With 0 bases removed from V and 1 base from J, the gap between germline ends came to 25 bases. CDR3: CSVEEVGAGVDPRSYEQYF. CDR3 nucleotides: TGCAGCGTTGAAGAAGTTGGGGCAGGGGTTGACCCGAGGTCCTACGAGCAGTACTTC.

In its sample, this clonotype was seen many times. The chain is built from TRBV6-2 or TRBV6-3 and TRBJ1-1; 8 bases agree with TRBD1. Trimming cost V 4 bases and J 8 bases; bases outside gene matches: 9. Germline CDR1 reads MNHEY; CDR2 reads SVGEGT. The CDR3 extends over 14 amino acids. CDR3 sequence (DNA): TGTGCCAGCAGTTGGGACAGGCTGCTCGAAGAAGCTTTCTTT. This codes for CASSWDRLLEEAFF.

This clonotype occurred many times. V gene TRBV5-5 combines with J gene TRBJ1-5, with D perhaps matching TRBD1 (5 bases). This CDR3 has 14 amino acids. Germline CDR1 is SGHKS and CDR2 is YYEKEE (reference sequence). The ends were cut back, 4 bases at V and 5 bases at J, with 13 bases in the middle. Here the CDR3 reads CASSPDRTYQPQHF. Here the CDR3 DNA reads TGTGCCAGCAGCCCCGACAGAACCTATCAGCCCCAGCATTTT.

The chain links TRBV2 to TRBJ1-3; D gene uncertain. Germline loops: CDR1 SNHLY, CDR2 FYNNEI. V lost 5 bases and J 10 bases, leaving 9 bases between the germline ends. The CDR3 loop spans 11 amino acids. The DNA for the CDR3 is TGTGCCAGCAGTCCTGAACGGACCATATATTTT. It translates to CASSPERTIYF.

This clonotype was observed many times. The rearrangement uses TRBV7-2 and TRBJ2-1; TRBD2 aligns across 9 bases. Germline-derived CDR1 and CDR2 are SGHTA and FQGNSA. The junction had 12 bases not matched to a gene; V was cut back by 0 bases and J by 9 bases. The CDR3 is 17 residues long. In DNA form, the CDR3 reads TGTGCCAGCAGCTTAGCGCTCTTTGCGGGAGGGGGGGCTGAGCAGTTCTTC. Its translation: CASSLALFAGGGAEQFF. The complete variable domain, with remaining parts taken from reference TRBV7-2 and TRBJ2-1, reads GAGVSQSPSNKVTEKGKDVELRCDPISGHTALYWYRQSLGQGLEFLIYFQGNSAPDKSGLPSDRFSAERTGGSVSTLTIQRTQQEDSAVYLCASSLALFAGGGAEQFFGPGTRLTVL.

This clonotype was recorded at least ten times. V is TRBV27 and J is TRBJ1-3; 9 bases align to TRBD1. Germline assignment: CDR1 MNHEY and CDR2 SMNVEV (reference sequence). The V segment lost 5 bases and the J segment 2 bases; nucleotides outside the gene matches: 13. The CDR3 sequence is 18 residues long. Here the CDR3 DNA reads TGTGCCAGCAGTCCTGTCCCGGGACAGGGTTTGACTGGAAACACCATATATTTT. It codes for CASSPVPGQGLTGNTIYF.

This clonotype has a count of ten or more. This chain links TRBV28 with TRBJ1-2; perhaps TRBD1 as D (6 bases). Germline V gene sequence: CDR1 MDHEN, CDR2 SYDVKM. The germline V and J ends were trimmed by 3 bases and 4 bases, with 27 bases remaining between them. CDR3 length equals 19 residues. DNA of the CDR3: TGTGCCAGCAGTTTTGTTCTCTTGGTGCCAGGGGAAATAATCTATGGCTACACCTTC. This codes for CASSFVLLVPGEIIYGYTF.

There are a few counts of this clonotype. V is TRBV6-1 and J is TRBJ1-6; 9 nucleotides line up with TRBD1. Germline values: CDR1 MNHNS, CDR2 SASEGT. The CDR3 covers 17 residues. Losses at the gene ends were 5 bases for V and 10 bases for J; bases not matched to a gene: 15. CDR3 coding DNA: TGTGCCAGCAGTTATAACCCGCGACGGGACAGGGAATCACCCCTCCACTTT. Translation: CASSYNPRRDRESPLHF.